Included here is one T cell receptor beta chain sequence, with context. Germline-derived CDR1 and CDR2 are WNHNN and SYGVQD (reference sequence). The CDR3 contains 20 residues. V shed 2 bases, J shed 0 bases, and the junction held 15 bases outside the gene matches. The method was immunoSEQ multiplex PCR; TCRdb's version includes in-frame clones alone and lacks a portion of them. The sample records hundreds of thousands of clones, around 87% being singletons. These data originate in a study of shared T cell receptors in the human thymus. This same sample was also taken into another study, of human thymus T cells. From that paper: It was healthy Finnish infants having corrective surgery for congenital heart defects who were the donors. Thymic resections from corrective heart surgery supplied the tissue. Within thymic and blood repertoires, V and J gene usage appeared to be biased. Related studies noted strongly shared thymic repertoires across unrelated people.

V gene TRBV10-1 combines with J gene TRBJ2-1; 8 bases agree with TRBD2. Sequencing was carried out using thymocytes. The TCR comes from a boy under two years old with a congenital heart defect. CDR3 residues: CASSEVSSGGRPSSYNEQFF. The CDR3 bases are TGCGCCAGCAGTGAGGTGTCGTCGGGGGGGCGGCCCAGCTCCTACAATGAGCAGTTCTTC.